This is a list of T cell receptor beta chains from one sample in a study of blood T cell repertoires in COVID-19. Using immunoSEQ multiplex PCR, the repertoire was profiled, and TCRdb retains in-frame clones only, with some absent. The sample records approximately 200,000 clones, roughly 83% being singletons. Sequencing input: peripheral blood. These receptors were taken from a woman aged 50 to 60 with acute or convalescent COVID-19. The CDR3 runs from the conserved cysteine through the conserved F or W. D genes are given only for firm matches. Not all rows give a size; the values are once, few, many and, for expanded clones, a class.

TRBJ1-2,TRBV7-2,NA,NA,CASSLGGGREGYTF,TGTGCCAGCAGCTTAGGGGGAGGGAGAGAGGGCTACACCTTC
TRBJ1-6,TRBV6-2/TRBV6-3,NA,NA,CASSLLEGDWASNSPLHF,TGTGCCAGCAGTCTCCTAGAGGGGGATTGGGCCTCCAATTCACCCCTCCACTTT
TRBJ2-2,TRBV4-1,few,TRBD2,CASSQDLSGGPGELFF,TGCGCCAGCAGCCAAGATTTAAGCGGGGGGCCCGGGGAGCTGTTTTTT
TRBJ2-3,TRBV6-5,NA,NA,CASSYSAQNTDTQYF,TGTGCCAGCAGTTACTCGGCACAGAACACAGATACGCAGTATTTT
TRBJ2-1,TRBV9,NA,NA,CASSVAGESYNEQFF,TGTGCCAGCAGCGTAGCGGGGGAATCCTACAATGAGCAGTTCTTC
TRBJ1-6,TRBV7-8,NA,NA,CASSLASTGRSPLHF,TGTGCCAGCAGCTTAGCCTCCACTGGCAGGTCGCCCCTCCACTTT
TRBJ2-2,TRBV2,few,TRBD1,CASSEALRYRGSGTGELFF,TGTGCCAGCAGTGAAGCGCTTCGGTACAGGGGGAGCGGCACCGGGGAGCTGTTTTTT
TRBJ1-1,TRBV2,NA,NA,CASQKSNTEAFF,TGTGCCAGCCAGAAATCGAACACTGAAGCTTTCTTT
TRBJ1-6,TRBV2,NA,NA,CASSGLRNSPLHF,TGTGCCAGCAGCGGACTGCGGAATTCACCCCTCCACTTT
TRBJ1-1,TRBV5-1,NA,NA,CASSLAITFGGLKNTEAFF,TGCGCCAGCAGCTTGGCGATCACATTCGGAGGTTTAAAGAACACTGAAGCTTTCTTT